A single sample is the source of the 12 T cell receptor beta chains below, sequenced in a study of patients and donors after allogeneic stem cell transplantation. TCRdb re-called the RT-PCR reads with MiXCR, one entry per CDR3 protein. The table shows approximately 160,000 distinct CDR3 sequences, with over 25% occurring only once. The sequenced sample was blood, either unsorted or a sorted T cell fraction (not recorded which). Source of these receptors: a human donor who was either an allogeneic HSCT recipient or a stem cell or donor lymphocyte infusion donor (not recorded which). It is not recorded whose cells these are; they may come from a transplant donor.

The gene calls are TRBV7-9 and TRBJ2-1, with 13 bases aligning to TRBD2. CDR1 SEHNR and CDR2 FQNEAQ come from the germline V gene (reference sequence). Trimming removed 4 bases from V and 7 bases from J; junction bases left unmatched: 7. This CDR3 contains 16 residues. For the CDR3, the DNA is TGTGCCAGCAGCTACGAACCGGGACTAGCGGGAAATGAGCAGTTCTTC. It encodes CASSYEPGLAGNEQFF.

V and J are TRBV10-3 and TRBJ2-5; 10 bases are shared with TRBD1. The V and J ends lost 11 bases and 1 base, in that order; junction bases with no gene match: 7. The CDR3 has 14 residues. Germline V gene data show CDR1 as ENHRY and CDR2 as SYGVKD. The DNA for the CDR3 is TGTGCCTCCAGGACAGGGGGGGGCCAAGAGACCCAGTACTTC. Protein sequence: CASRTGGGQETQYF.

The chain has TRBV12-3 or TRBV12-4 and TRBJ2-7; 9 bases map to TRBD1. The J segment lost 5 bases and the V segment lost 5 bases, leaving 7 bases of the junction unmatched. The CDR3 is 14 residues long. CDR3 in DNA: TGTGCCAGCAGTCCAGGACAGGGGATGAACGAGCAGTACTTC. It encodes CASSPGQGMNEQYF.

This clonotype has just one count. The rearrangement links TRBV6-2 or TRBV6-3 to TRBJ2-1; TRBD2 agrees at 11 bases. The ends lost 9 bases at V and 4 bases at J; junction bases unmatched: 2. The CDR3 runs to 13 residues. The germline gives CDR1 MNHEY, CDR2 SVGEGT. The CDR3 reads CARGTSGYNEQFF. The CDR3 region has the DNA TGTGCCAGAGGGACTAGCGGTTACAATGAGCAGTTCTTC.

This clonotype was observed a few times. The V gene is TRBV2, the J gene TRBJ2-7; no reliable D call. V lost 6 bases and J lost 3, with 18 bases in between. Germline CDR1 reads SNHLY; CDR2 reads FYNNEI. The CDR3 is made up of 15 amino acids. The CDR3, as DNA: TGTGCCAGCAGGGCACCCACAGCTTCCTACTACGAGCAGTACTTC. Its translation is CASRAPTASYYEQYF.

V usage is TRBV25-1 and J usage is TRBJ1-2; 12 bases are shared with TRBD1. V gave up 4 bases and J gave up 8 bases; unmatched junction bases: 8. Germline V gives CDR1 MGHDK, CDR2 SYGVNS. The CDR3 is 15 residues long. The CDR3 DNA reads TGTGCCAGCAGTGTTCCGGGACAGGGGGCGCAGGGCTACACCTTC. It specifies CASSVPGQGAQGYTF.

This clonotype was counted a few times. The genes are TRBV25-1 and TRBJ1-2; 7 nucleotides align to TRBD1. Trimming took 1 base from V and 6 from J; bases not matched to a gene: 17. Germline assignment: CDR1 MGHDK and CDR2 SYGVNS. This CDR3 has 18 residues. The CDR3 DNA sequence: TGTGCCAGCAGTGAATGGGTTATACCGGACAGGCCTGAGGATGGCTACACCTTC. Residues: CASSEWVIPDRPEDGYTF.

This clonotype was detected ten times or more. The chain couples TRBV20-1 to TRBJ1-1; D unclear. The V gene lost 5 bases and the J gene lost 8 bases, with 18 bases spanning the gap. Looked up from germline, CDR1 is DFQATT and CDR2 is SNEGSKA (reference sequence). CDR3 length equals 13 residues. The CDR3 protein is CSAHPGNPGEAFF. In nucleotides, the CDR3 is TGCAGTGCTCACCCCGGGAATCCTGGGGAAGCTTTCTTT.

This clonotype was detected many times. V and J are TRBV28 and TRBJ1-1, with a tentative D call TRBD1 (6 bases). V lost 2 bases and J lost 8, with 12 bases in between. The CDR3 covers 13 residues. Germline CDR1 is MDHEN and CDR2 is SYDVKM. The CDR3 DNA follows: TGTGCCAGCAGTTTAGTTGGACAGCGAGAAGCTTTCTTT. As protein: CASSLVGQREAFF.

The V gene is TRBV20-1, the J gene TRBJ1-4; tentative D call: TRBD1 (5 bases). Trimming pared 3 bases from V and 8 bases from J, leaving 13 bases between. The CDR3 extends over 13 amino acids. Germline-derived CDR1 and CDR2 are DFQATT and SNEGSKA (reference sequence). CDR3 coding DNA: TGCAGTGCTAGCGGCCAGGGTTTAGAAAAACTGTTTTTT. It codes for CSASGQGLEKLFF.

This chain links TRBV30 with TRBJ2-1; 7 bases agree with TRBD2. From germline, CDR1 is GTSNPN and CDR2 SVGIG (reference sequence). CDR3 length: 15 residues. With V trimmed by 4 bases and J by 3 bases, 9 bases remained unmatched. The DNA of the CDR3 is TGTGCCTGGAAGGAGCGGGAAGGCTTCTACAATGAGCAGTTCTTC. Translating it yields CAWKEREGFYNEQFF.

This clonotype was recorded a few times. The V and J genes are TRBV20-1 and TRBJ2-3; tentatively, D is TRBD2 (5 bases). The CDR3 loop spans 13 amino acids. The germline V gene encodes CDR1 DFQATT and CDR2 SNEGSKA (reference sequence). V shed 5 bases and J shed 3 bases, with 12 bases lying between them. The CDR3 loop is CSAWGTGTDTQYF. DNA of the CDR3: TGCAGTGCTTGGGGAACGGGGACAGATACGCAGTATTTT.